The present T cell receptor (beta chain) was sequenced within a study of blood T cell repertoires in COVID-19. Overall study context: PBMCs, B-cell-depleted T cells, or T cells provided the cDNA or gDNA that made up the material.

The CDR3 consists of 12 residues. From germline, CDR1 is MNHEY and CDR2 SVGAGI. V shed 4 bases and J shed 6 bases, with 10 bases lying between them. Authors' processing steps: For nucleated cells, counts were estimated from reference gene primer amplification. Profiling relied on immunoSEQ multiplex PCR, and the TCRdb table lists in-frame clones only, not all of them. V and J calls and clone size are those listed in that table; D and trimming were worked out from the DNA. The profile shows a few hundred thousand clones, around 87% of them singletons. V and J are TRBV6-5 and TRBJ2-7; D perhaps matches TRBD1 (5 bases). The sample was peripheral blood. This TCR derives from a woman aged 50 to 60 with acute or convalescent COVID-19. CDR3 sequence: CASSFPGIEQYF. Here the CDR3 DNA reads TGTGCCAGCAGTTTCCCAGGGATCGAGCAGTACTTC.